These 10 T cell receptor beta chains were sequenced from one sample in a study of blood T cell repertoires in COVID-19 (TCRdb year 2020). The library was obtained by the immunoSEQ multiplex PCR assay. TCRdb limited this immuneACCESS table to in-frame rearrangements with V and J called. A share of clones is missing; checked studies link under half to unresolved V genes, and the rest is unexplained. The sample table shows 200,000 to 250,000 clones, and 65% to 85% are seen once. The ten largest clones represent roughly 3.5% of the sample. Input material: PBMCs or T cells enriched from blood (not recorded which). Receptor source: an older woman who had recovered from COVID-19.

The chain has TRBV7-9 and TRBJ2-1; perhaps TRBD1 as D (6 bases). Germline V gene sequence: CDR1 SEHNR, CDR2 FQNEAQ (reference sequence). The CDR3 is made up of 14 amino acids. The germline V and J ends were trimmed by 5 bases and 4 bases, with 12 bases remaining between them. The CDR3 sequence: CASSPHGQYNEQFF. The CDR3, as DNA: TGTGCCAGCAGCCCCCATGGACAGTACAATGAGCAGTTCTTC.

This clone was picked up one time. This sequence joins TRBV4-1 and TRBJ2-3; TRBD2 matches 11 bases. Looked up from germline, CDR1 is MGHRA and CDR2 is YSYEKL. J was trimmed by 8 bases and V by 1 base; bases with no gene match: 5. This CDR3 comprises 15 residues. The CDR3 DNA reads TGCGCCAGCAGCCAAGGGCAAGGGACTAGCGGTACGCAGTATTTT. This gives the protein CASSQGQGTSGTQYF.

This clone was seen once. The chain carries TRBV6-1 and TRBJ2-7, with TRBD1 matching 8 bases. The CDR3 is 14 residues long. With V trimmed by 3 bases and J by 6 bases, 7 bases remained unmatched. Germline CDR1 MNHNS, CDR2 SASEGT. CDR3 residues: CASSDSRGLLEQYF. CDR3 in DNA: TGTGCCAGCAGTGATTCCAGGGGGCTTCTCGAGCAGTACTTC.

The chain carries TRBV7-9 and TRBJ2-4; weak D call: TRBD1 (6 bases). The CDR3 extends over 16 amino acids. The V end lost 5 bases, the J end lost 0 bases, and 14 bases lay between the germline ends. Germline CDR1 and CDR2: SEHNR and FQNEAQ (reference sequence). In DNA, the CDR3 is TGTGCCAGCAGCGAAACAGGGACCCTAGCCAAAAACATTCAGTACTTC. It translates to CASSETGTLAKNIQYF. The whole variable domain, filled in from reference TRBV7-9 and TRBJ2-4, reads DTGVSQNPRHKITKRGQNVTFRCDPISEHNRLYWYRQTLGQGPEFLTYFQNEAQLEKSRLLSDRFSAERPKGSFSTLEIQRTEQGDSAMYLCASSETGTLAKNIQYFGAGTRLSVL.

V usage is TRBV6-6 and J usage is TRBJ2-7; maybe TRBD1 (5 bases). The CDR3 has 13 amino acids. V was pared by 0 bases and J by 3 bases, with 6 bases between. Germline CDR1 and CDR2: MNHNY and SVGAGI (reference sequence). Written as DNA, the CDR3 is TGTGCCAGCAGTTACTCAGGGGACTACGAGCAGTACTTC. Translation: CASSYSGDYEQYF.

This chain joins TRBV4-2 and TRBJ1-4; TRBD1 might be the D (5 bases). Looked up from germline, CDR1 is LGHNA and CDR2 is YNFKEQ. With 1 base removed from V and 8 bases from J, the gap between germline ends came to 17 bases. The CDR3 length is 16 residues. The CDR3 protein is CASSQGREGREEKLFF. The CDR3 nucleotides are TGTGCCAGCAGCCAAGGGCGTGAGGGGAGGGAAGAAAAACTGTTTTTT.

V usage is TRBV7-2 and J usage is TRBJ2-1; D is uncertain. With 3 bases removed from V and 4 bases from J, the gap between germline ends came to 10 bases. This CDR3 contains 14 residues. Germline CDR1 is SGHTA and CDR2 is FQGNSA. CDR3 amino acids: CASSFRDNYNEQFF. DNA of the CDR3: TGTGCCAGCAGCTTCAGAGACAATTACAATGAGCAGTTCTTC.

This clone was observed once. DNA of the CDR3: TGTGCCAGCAGCGTAGTAGCGGGGGGCTCCTACAATGAGCAGTTCTTC. It codes for CASSVVAGGSYNEQFF. The J gene is TRBJ2-1, the V gene TRBV9; the match to TRBD2 covers 10 bases. This CDR3 has 16 amino acids. Germline lookup yields CDR1 SGDLS and CDR2 YYNGEE. V gave up 0 bases and J gave up 0 bases; unmatched junction bases: 0.

V is TRBV3-1 (or the pseudogene TRBV3-2) and J is TRBJ1-2; no definite D call. V was trimmed by 4 bases and J by 8 bases, leaving 11 bases between them. The germline V gene encodes CDR1 LGHDT and CDR2 YNNKEL (reference sequence). The CDR3 length is 12 residues. The CDR3 DNA reads as TGTGCCAGCAGCCTCCGATGGCAAGGCTACACCTTC. As protein: CASSLRWQGYTF.

The chain couples TRBV5-1 to TRBJ2-5; a possible D gene is TRBD1 (5 bases). Germline V CDR1 and CDR2: SGHRS, YFSETQ. With 5 bases removed from V and 4 bases from J, the gap between germline ends came to 12 bases. The CDR3 is 13 residues long. CDR3 amino acids: CASRKGVLETQYF. Written as DNA, the CDR3 is TGCGCCAGCAGGAAAGGGGTTTTAGAGACCCAGTACTTC.